Reported below is one T cell receptor (beta chain). This clonotype occurred a few times. The target of this receptor is not known. No base quality values were provided; no much bigger clone lies one nucleotide off. This sample was taken from a study of T cells after yellow fever vaccination (dated by TCRdb to about 2019). Study-level background: The SMART-Seq v4 Ultra Low Input RNA kit was used to prepare libraries from fractions with low cell numbers. To track T-cell clones before and after primary and booster YFV17D yellow fever vaccination, bulk TCR alpha and beta repertoires were sequenced longitudinally. Blood samples were taken at several timepoints before and after primary and secondary immunization, and bulk PBMC replicates and cell subsets were isolated. Two healthy male donors, one aged 18 to 29 and one aged 30 to 40 years, made up the cohort. Results and caveats for the whole study, not just this receptor: After the booster, most clones that had expanded after primary vaccination were detected again (approximately 95% of CD4 and about 88% of CD8), suggesting broad maintenance of memory. A small fraction of clonotypes appeared in both the CD4 and CD8 compartments, likely as a result of convergent recombination. FACS-sorted repertoires could contain abundant contaminating clonotypes from the bulk population, so computational filtering was required. Only a couple of donors were included in the study, so the extent to which the findings can be generalized is limited. Compared with the primary T-cell response, the secondary T-cell response was faster but weaker, reaching its peak on day 5 rather than on day 15.

What the treatment or condition label conveys for this sample: live attenuated yellow fever vaccine strain. PBMCs were isolated from peripheral blood using a standard Ficoll-Paque protocol. Dynabeads CD4 and CD8 positive selection kits were used to isolate the CD4 and CD8 T-cell fractions. TriZol was used to extract RNA from bulk PBMCs, from CD4 and CD8 fractions, and from dextramer-positive and dextramer-negative fractions. From the cysteine up to the phenylalanine, the CDR3 has a length of 14 residues. The read is trimmed to its CDR3 DNA, 42 bases read in frame from base 1. Germline trimming amounts to 4 bases on V and 5 bases on J, with 2 as the count of junction bases outside the gene matches. The data were produced on an Illumina NovaSeq 6000. Synthesis of TCR cDNA relied on 5'RACE template switching, a step that introduced a universal primer site along with unique molecular identifiers. cDNA synthesis was primed from both the TCR alpha and TCR beta constant segments. Library amplification involved two PCR steps, and the second step added sample barcodes and sequencing adapters. Sequencing of libraries was done on Illumina HiSeq 2500 (2x100 bp) or NovaSeq (2x150 bp). The paper's data handling went like this. MIGEC handled demultiplexing of reads and collapsing into UMI consensus sequences, while MiXCR performed V(D)J alignment. Using edgeR on replicate PBMC samples, clonotypes were called vaccine-responding if FDR was below 0.01 and the log2 fold change was above 5 up to day 15. Bulk clonotypes were assigned CD4 or CD8 identity according to which sequenced CD4 or CD8 repertoire held them at higher abundance. TCRdb trimmed public reads at Q25 via fastp, called clones via MiXCR and kept in-frame beta chains. Duplicate CDR3 protein sequences are folded into a single record with the most common DNA and genes. TCRdb assigned the V and J calls; the authors' analysis was not used. The sample yields about 200,000 distinct CDR3 sequences; roughly 3.3% were counted once. 2.5% to 3.5% of the sample comes from the top ten.

Sequencing was performed on CD4+ T cells sorted from PBMCs, taken 10 days after the yellow fever booster vaccination. This chain joins TRBV12-3 or TRBV12-4 to TRBJ2-1, with 10 bases aligning to TRBD2. The TCR comes from a man younger than 35 who received the YFV17D yellow fever vaccine. The nucleotide sequence is given as TGTGCCAGCAGTTCACTAGCGGGGCACAATGAGCAGTTCTTC. This codes for CASSSLAGHNEQFF.